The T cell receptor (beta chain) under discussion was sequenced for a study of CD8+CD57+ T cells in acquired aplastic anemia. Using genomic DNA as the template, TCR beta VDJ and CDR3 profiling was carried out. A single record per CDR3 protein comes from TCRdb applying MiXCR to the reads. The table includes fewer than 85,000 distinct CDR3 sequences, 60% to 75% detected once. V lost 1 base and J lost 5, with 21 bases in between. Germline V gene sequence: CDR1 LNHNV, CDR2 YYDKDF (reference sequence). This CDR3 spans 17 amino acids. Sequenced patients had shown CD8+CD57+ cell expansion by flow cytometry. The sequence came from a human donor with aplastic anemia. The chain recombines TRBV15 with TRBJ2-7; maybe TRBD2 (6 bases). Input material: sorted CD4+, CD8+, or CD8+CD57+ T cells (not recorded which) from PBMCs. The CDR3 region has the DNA TGTGCCACCAGCAGAGCCCTAGGTCGGGGGTCAAAGCACGAGCAGTACTTC. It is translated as CATSRALGRGSKHEQYF.